A single sample gave rise to the 17 T cell receptor delta chains below, sequenced in a study of γδ T cells in repeated Plasmodium falciparum infection. Flow sorting of PBMC yielded separate Vgamma9/Vdelta2+ and Vdelta2-negative gammadelta T cell populations for bulk repertoire analysis. TCRdb made new clone calls on the multiplex PCR reads using CATT. This table has around 86,000 delta-chain clones, almost 1.5% appearing once. The sequenced sample consisted of gamma-delta T cells from blood. The receptors were gathered from a pool of human donors (malaria-infected and uninfected, not separated).

Remarks on this clone: Translating this DNA gives a protein that differs at residue 7 from the TCRdb one, which belongs to a much larger clone; a read error is likely, and the protein shown is this translation. The rearrangement joins TRDV2 to TRDJ1; perhaps TRDD3 as D (6 bases). No J segment appears in TCRdb, so it was assigned here by matching the sequence to germline. The CDR3 spans 17 residues. Trimming removed 3 bases from V and 0 bases from J, with 19 bases in between. Germline assignment: CDR1 GEAIGNYY and CDR2 EKD. CDR3 sequence reads: CACDAIRGFKYTDKLIF. The CDR3 region has the DNA TGTGCCTGTGACGCGATCAGGGGATTTAAGTACACCGATAAACTCATCTTT.

V gene TRDV1 combines with J gene TRDJ1, with TRDD3 matching 10 bases. TCRdb offers no J gene call, so here the DNA was matched to germline to obtain one. After removal of 0 bases from V and 0 bases from J, the junction contained 25 bases not matched to a gene. The V gene's germline CDR1 is TSWWSYY and CDR2 QGS. The CDR3 contains 24 residues. Written as DNA, the CDR3 is TGTGCTCTTGGGGAACTCCCAAATATTCCTCACAAAAGAGTACTGGGGGATTACACCGATAAACTCATCTTT. It is translated as CALGELPNIPHKRVLGDYTDKLIF.

By frequency in the sample, this clone is medium-sized. Additional DNA sequences in this sample encode the identical CDR3. V and J are TRDV2 and TRDJ1; 8 bases are shared with TRDD3. This CDR3 contains 18 residues. The germline V gene has CDR1 GEAIGNYY and CDR2 EKD. With 5 bases clipped from V and 0 bases from J, the junction kept 16 bases outside the gene matches. The CDR3: CACARRTWGYPNTDKLIF. In DNA, the CDR3 is TGTGCCTGTGCCCGTAGAACTTGGGGATACCCGAACACCGATAAACTCATCTTT.

To note about this clone: Since a far larger clone is one base different, this is likely a read error. Other DNA sequences in the same sample also yield this CDR3. The CDR3, as DNA: TGCGCCTGTGACACCGTTCCGCATCACTGGGGGATGAGAAACCGGGGACTCATCTTT. Residues: CACDTVPHHWGMRNRGLIF. J is TRDJ1 and V is TRDV2; 10 bases are a match to TRDD3. Germline lookup yields CDR1 GEAIGNYY and CDR2 EKD. CDR3 length equals 19 residues.

Of note for this clone: It is likely a read error: a sequence one base away is far more abundant. Different DNA sequences within this sample yield the same CDR3. The gene calls are TRDV1 and TRDJ1, with 9 bases lining up with TRDD3. CDR3 size: 27 residues. V gave up 2 bases and J gave up 0 bases; unmatched junction bases: 37. The germline CDR1 and CDR2 sequences are TSWWSYY and QGS. CDR3 sequence reads: CALGEVRVRKPVQLLGERYWDTDKLIF. The CDR3 nucleotides are TGTGCTCTTGGGGAAGTGAGGGTCCGAAAACCAGTACAGCTACTGGGGGAGAGATACTGGGACACCGATAAACTCATCTTT.

This clone was seen ten or more times. A far more abundant clone sits one base away, making this likely a read error. At the DNA level, this CDR3 is encoded by other sequences in the same sample as well. CDR3 residues: CASTWSPYRRETDKLIF. CDR3 DNA sequence: TGTGCCTCTACCTGGTCCCCGTATCGTAGGGAGACTGATAAACTCATCTTT. The chain is built from TRDV3 and TRDJ1; D is unclear. V lost 4 bases and J 5 bases, leaving 29 bases between the germline ends. Per the germline V gene, CDR1 is TVYSNPD and CDR2 is GDNSRS (reference sequence). This CDR3 region has 17 residues. The full variable domain, with the rest looked up from reference TRDV3 and TRDJ1, is CDKVTQSSPDQTVASGSEVVLLCTYDTVYSNPDLFWYRIRPDYSFQFVFYGDNSRSEGADFTQGRFSVKHILTQKAFHLVISPVRTEDSATYYCASTWSPYRRETDKLIFGKGTRVTVEP.

In regard to this clone: The protein held in TCRdb is that of a much larger clone and does not match this DNA's translation at residue 3, likely because of a read error; the protein shown is translated from the DNA. This chain joins TRDV1 and TRDJ1; 13 nucleotides agree with TRDD3. The CDR3 totals 17 residues. Germline-derived CDR1 and CDR2 are TSWWSYY and QGS. The DNA of the CDR3 is TGTGCTCCTGGGGAACGAATACTGGGGGATACGCGCGATAAACTCATCTTT. Protein sequence: CAPGERILGDTRDKLIF.

This clone was seen more than once but under ten times. For this DNA, TCRdb reports the protein of a much larger clone, which diverges at residue 3, most likely from a read error; the protein presented here is translated directly from the DNA. The chain has TRDV3 and TRDJ1, with 13 bases fitting TRDD3. Germline V CDR1 and CDR2: TVYSNPD, GDNSRS (reference sequence). The CDR3 has 25 amino acids. V lost 5 bases, J lost 2 bases, and 38 bases stayed unmatched. CDR3 sequence: CALSFESPSYSPSYWGIRLTDKLIF. The CDR3 DNA reads TGTGCCCTCAGCTTCGAAAGCCCTTCCTACAGTCCGTCCTACTGGGGGATACGCCTGACCGATAAACTCATCTTT. Drawing the rest from reference TRDV3 and TRDJ1, the complete variable domain is CDKVTQSSPDQTVASGSEVVLLCTYDTVYSNPDLFWYRIRPDYSFQFVFYGDNSRSEGADFTQGRFSVKHILTQKAFHLVISPVRTEDSATYYCALSFESPSYSPSYWGIRLTDKLIFGKGTRVTVEP.

At least ten counts were recorded for this clone. This DNA translates differently at residue 6 from the TCRdb protein, which is that of a much larger clone; a read error is likely, and the protein shown is the DNA's own translation. The CDR3 DNA follows: TGTGCTCTTGGGGACACCCCACCCACTGGGGGATACCTGTACACCGATAAACTCATCTTT. This codes for CALGDTPPTGGYLYTDKLIF. The rearrangement uses TRDV1 and TRDJ1, with 12 bases aligning to TRDD3. The V gene's germline CDR1 is TSWWSYY and CDR2 QGS. The CDR3 covers 20 residues. V shed 3 bases and J 0 bases; nucleotides not matched to a gene: 14.

This clone was counted only a few times. This is likely an artifact of a read error, given a far larger clone one base away. The sample has other DNA sequences that encode this CDR3 too. This chain connects TRDV1 to TRDJ1; D is possibly TRDD3 (5 bases). The J gene is not listed in TCRdb, so it was assigned here from a DNA match to germline. Per the germline V gene, CDR1 is TSWWSYY and CDR2 is QGS. The CDR3 length is 15 residues. CDR3 sequence reads: CALGELGFYTDKLIF. The CDR3 DNA is TGTGCCCTTGGGGAATTGGGGTTTTACACCGATAAACTCATCTTT.

Details on this clone: TCRdb's entry gives the protein of a much larger clone, which mismatches this DNA's translation at residue 4, likely from a read error; the protein reported here is translated from the DNA. The J gene is TRDJ1, the V gene TRDV2; TRDD3 agrees at 9 bases. The J gene, left out of TCRdb, was set here by checking the DNA against germline. Germline assignment: CDR1 GEAIGNYY and CDR2 EKD. The CDR3 is made up of 16 amino acids. This chain's CDR3 is CACGTAGGFYTDKLIF. CDR3 DNA: TGTGCCTGTGGCACCGCTGGGGGATTTTACACCGATAAACTCATCTTT.

The sample holds many counts of this clone. A far larger clone differs by one base, so this is likely a read error. The identical CDR3 is also encoded by other nucleotide sequences in the sample. This chain links TRDV1 with TRDJ1; 7 bases map to TRDD3. Germline CDR1 reads TSWWSYY; CDR2 reads QGS. This CDR3 contains 19 residues. V gave up 0 bases and J gave up 0 bases; unmatched junction bases: 13. The CDR3 loop is CALGELVSVVLGDTDKLIF. CDR3 DNA: TGTGCTCTTGGGGAACTAGTATCCGTTGTGCTGGGGGACACCGATAAACTCATCTTT.

This clone was seen many times. The V and J genes are TRDV1 and TRDJ2, with a possible D match to TRDD3 (5 bases). As TCRdb names no J gene, one was assigned here on the basis of a DNA match to germline. From germline, CDR1 is TSWWSYY and CDR2 QGS. This CDR3 region has 19 residues. Trimming cost V 6 bases and J 0 bases, with 23 bases left between them. CDR3 protein: CALGRTWMVGTPLTAQLFF. The CDR3 DNA sequence: TGTGCTCTTGGAAGAACGTGGATGGTGGGGACCCCTTTGACAGCACAACTCTTCTTT.

This clone was seen many times. TCRdb's protein for this DNA is that of a much larger clone and differs from the translation at residue 18, likely a read error; the protein shown is the DNA translation. The chain uses TRDV1 and TRDJ1; 9 bases align to TRDD3. This CDR3 is 20 amino acids long. The germline gives CDR1 TSWWSYY, CDR2 QGS. The CDR3 DNA follows: TGTGCTCTTGGGGAACTTGTCCTACGCGGGTGGGGGATAGGGTTCGATAAACCCATCTTT. Amino acids: CALGELVLRGWGIGFDKPIF.

In its sample, this clone was seen many times. This likely came from a read error, as a far larger clone is one base away. V gene TRDV1 combines with J gene TRDJ1; D gene uncertain. V was shortened by 3 bases and J by 11 bases, with 13 bases between the two germline ends. The CDR3 is 12 residues long. Per germline, CDR1 TSWWSYY and CDR2 QGS. This chain's CDR3 is CALGEAQSRLIF. In nucleotides, the CDR3 is TGTGCTCTTGGGGAGGCCCAGAGTAGGCTCATCTTT.

This clone was recorded at least ten times. The chain employs TRDV2 and TRDJ1, with 13 positions matching TRDD3. V was pared by 0 bases and J by 0 bases, with 12 bases of the junction left unmatched. Germline values: CDR1 GEAIGNYY, CDR2 EKD. CDR3 size: 20 residues. CDR3 coding DNA: TGTGCCTGTGACACCGTAATCACTGGGGGATACGGGGTCAACACCGATAAACTCATCTTT. It codes for CACDTVITGGYGVNTDKLIF.

This clone was detected only a few times. TCRdb has a much larger clone's protein, which differs at residue 11 from the translation of this DNA, likely because of a read error; what is shown is the protein translated from the DNA. This rearrangement joins TRDV2 to TRDJ2; D is perhaps TRDD3 (5 bases). Since TCRdb gives no J gene, matching the DNA to germline was used here to assign it. The ends were cut back, 2 bases at V and 7 bases at J, with 19 bases in the middle. The CDR3 length is 16 residues. Germline V gives CDR1 GEAIGNYY, CDR2 EKD. The CDR3 reads CACDIIGVGEIAQLFF. The CDR3 DNA is TGTGCCTGTGACATAATTGGGGTGGGAGAGATAGCACAACTCTTCTTT.